This record covers a single TCR beta chain. Its antigen is as yet unknown. The data originate from a study of OX40 agonist ivuxolimab in advanced cancers. CDR3 size: 14 residues. The V gene end was trimmed by 5 bases and the J gene end by 0 bases; junction bases not matched to a gene: 2. CDR1 is SGHVS and CDR2 is FQNEAQ in the germline V gene. Study-wide results and limits: In CD8+ T cells, expanded clones were on average more numerous than in CD4+.

Using immunoSEQ multiplex PCR, the repertoire was profiled, and TCRdb retains in-frame clones only, with some absent. Of tens of thousands of clones in the sample, 87% were seen once. The J gene is TRBJ2-7, the V gene TRBV7-8, with 9 bases matching TRBD2. The origin of this receptor is an adult with an advanced solid tumor such as melanoma, head and neck, liver or kidney cancer. This sample comprised CD4+ or CD8+ T cells sorted from blood, obtained in a trial of the OX40 agonist ivuxolimab. CDR3 in amino acids: CASSRLADSYEQYF. The CDR3 DNA reads TGTGCCAGCAGCCGACTAGCGGACTCCTACGAGCAGTACTTC.